This T cell receptor beta chain was recovered during a study of T cell responses to AZD1222 COVID-19 vaccine. Study in general: Pooled together were second doses at about 4 or about 12 weeks.

Germline-derived CDR1 and CDR2 are SGDLS and YYNGEE. The CDR3 is made up of 14 amino acids. The ends were cut back, 1 base at V and 4 bases at J, with 8 bases in the middle. TCRdb's table, derived via immunoSEQ multiplex PCR, lists solely in-frame clones and lacks some. The table lists roughly 150,000 clones, more than 70% of them singletons. The input for sequencing was peripheral blood, taken on day 0 of AZD1222 vaccination. This TCR was recovered from an adult in good health. The V and J genes are TRBV9 and TRBJ1-4, with a possible D match to TRBD1 (5 bases). CDR3 DNA sequence: TGTGCCAGCAGCGTAACAGGTCTTAATGAAAAACTGTTTTTT. It translates to CASSVTGLNEKLFF.